This T cell receptor beta chain was recorded in a study of CD8 T cells in Susac syndrome. RNA amounts of roughly 0.5 to 1 ug underwent reverse transcription with random hexamers. An immunoSEQ multiplex PCR amplified TCR beta CDR3 over 54 Vbeta and 13 Jbeta. Using its own MiXCR run on the immunoSEQ multiplex PCR reads, TCRdb lists one record per CDR3 protein. The table includes approximately 220,000 distinct CDR3 sequences, 85% to 95% detected once. The CDR3 is 11 amino acids. Germline V CDR1 and CDR2: SNHLY, FYNNEI. V lost 9 bases and J lost 4, with 10 bases in between. Sequencing of TCR beta was performed on blood CD8+ T cells and on blood CD4+ T cells. Patients with stable or active relapsing-remitting disease, all of them treatment-naive, made up the multiple sclerosis controls. It was negative isolation that provided the CD8+ and CD4+ T cells, whereas TEMRA cells were enriched by FACS.

This receptor was identified in a human donor with multiple sclerosis. The sample comprised CD4+ T cells from PBMCs. The rearrangement links TRBV2 to TRBJ2-7; D is undetermined. CDR3 sequence reads: CASAPTYEQYF. CDR3 bases: TGTGCCAGTGCCCCAACTTACGAGCAGTACTTC.